The 28 T cell receptor beta chains in this list originate from one sample, sequenced in a study of beta chain features in type 1 diabetes (dated by TCRdb to the late 2010s). The full study reports these points: In all four CD4+ subsets, TCRB CDR3 length was moderately but significantly shorter in type 1 diabetes patients.

Antigen specificity for these receptors is unknown. Libraries were made using the immunoSEQ multiplex PCR assay. The High Capacity cDNA Reverse Transcription Kit was used to reverse transcribe all of the isolated RNA, meaning that expressed TCRB transcripts were what got sequenced. TCRdb mirrors the immuneACCESS table, restricted to in-frame sequences. Some clones are absent from its copies; in checked studies, under half trace to an unresolved V gene, and the reason for the others is unknown. The sample table shows some 290,000 clones, and 13% to 15% are seen once. The ten largest clones add up to less than 0.02% of the sample. Sequencing was performed on naive CD4+ T cells from blood. The cell subset or site label, as the study defines it: true naive CD4+ T cells. All receptors derive from a man aged 25 to 40 with type 1 diabetes.

Only a few counts were recorded for this clone. This sequence joins TRBV30 and TRBJ2-3, with TRBD2 identical over 11 bases. The junction had 4 bases not matched to a gene; V was cut back by 4 bases and J by 4 bases. The V gene's germline CDR1 is GTSNPN and CDR2 SVGIG (reference sequence). CDR3 length: 14 amino acids. This CDR3 is CAWTQLAGADTQYF. In DNA, the CDR3 is TGTGCCTGGACCCAACTAGCGGGAGCAGATACGCAGTATTTT.

This clone showed up just a few times. This chain joins TRBV19 and TRBJ2-1; D unresolved. Trimming stripped 6 bases from V and 1 base from J, with 7 bases between. Germline V gene data show CDR1 as LNHDA and CDR2 as SQIVND (reference sequence). The CDR3 contains 13 residues. Written as DNA, the CDR3 is TGTGCCAGTAGCGGGTTTTCCTACAATGAGCAGTTCTTC. Translation gives CASSGFSYNEQFF.

V gene TRBV18 combines with J gene TRBJ2-7; a weak D match, TRBD1 (5 bases). Trimming took 2 bases from V and 2 from J, leaving 13 bases between them. This CDR3 has 15 amino acids. Germline V gives CDR1 KGHSH, CDR2 LQKENI. The CDR3 coding sequence is TGTGCCAGCTCACCAGGGGCAGGAGCACCCTACGAGCAGTACTTC. Translated, it gives CASSPGAGAPYEQYF. Together with reference TRBV18 and TRBJ2-7, the CDR3 gives the full variable domain: NAGVMQNPRHLVRRRGQEARLRCSPMKGHSHVYWYRQLPEEGLKFMVYLQKENIIDESGMPKERFSAEFPKEGPSILRIQQVVRGDSAAYFCASSPGAGAPYEQYFGPGTRLTVT.

This rearrangement joins TRBV5-1 to TRBJ1-1, with 8 bases fitting TRBD1. After removal of 4 bases from V and 2 bases from J, the junction contained 7 bases not matched to a gene. CDR1 and CDR2 from the germline V gene are SGHRS and YFSETQ. This CDR3 spans 15 amino acids. This CDR3 reads CASSITGTGNTEAFF. CDR3 bases: TGCGCCAGCAGCATCACGGGGACAGGAAACACTGAAGCTTTCTTT.

The J gene is TRBJ2-1, the V gene TRBV5-1, with D perhaps matching TRBD1 (6 bases). V dropped 4 bases and J dropped 2 bases, with 13 bases sitting between them. The CDR3 consists of 15 residues. Germline V CDR1 and CDR2: SGHRS, YFSETQ. CDR3 residues: CASSLQGTAYNEQFF. The CDR3 DNA sequence: TGCGCCAGCAGCCTACAGGGCACGGCCTACAATGAGCAGTTCTTC. Full variable domain (rest looked up from reference TRBV5-1 and TRBJ2-1): KAGVTQTPRYLIKTRGQQVTLSCSPISGHRSVSWYQQTPGQGLQFLFEYFSETQRNKGNFPGRFSGRQFSNSRSEMNVSTLELGDSALYLCASSLQGTAYNEQFFGPGTRLTVL.

The J gene is TRBJ2-7, the V gene TRBV7-4; a possible D gene is TRBD1 (6 bases). CDR3 size: 13 residues. With 5 bases removed from V and 6 bases from J, the gap between germline ends came to 14 bases. The germline V gene has CDR1 SGHVT and CDR2 SQSDAQ. Here the CDR3 DNA reads TGTGCCAGCAGCCACCACAGGGTCTCCGAGCAGTACTTC. This translates into CASSHHRVSEQYF.

This clone has more than one count but fewer than ten. The rearrangement links TRBV20-1 to TRBJ1-2; D is unresolved. The CDR3 contains 11 residues. The germline V gene encodes CDR1 DFQATT and CDR2 SNEGSKA (reference sequence). The ends were cut back, 3 bases at V and 6 bases at J, with 8 bases in the middle. CDR3 in amino acids: CSASAQNGYTF. Here the CDR3 DNA reads TGCAGTGCTAGCGCACAGAATGGCTACACCTTC.

This clone was observed a handful of times. J is TRBJ2-5 and V is TRBV7-2; D is unclear. The length of the CDR3 is 14 residues. CDR1 and CDR2 (germline): SGHTA, FQGNSA. V lost 0 bases and J lost 5, with 10 bases in between. CDR3 region: CASSLASPVETQYF. The CDR3 region has the DNA TGTGCCAGCAGCTTAGCGAGCCCTGTGGAGACCCAGTACTTC. The full variable domain, with the rest looked up from reference TRBV7-2 and TRBJ2-5, is GAGVSQSPSNKVTEKGKDVELRCDPISGHTALYWYRQSLGQGLEFLIYFQGNSAPDKSGLPSDRFSAERTGGSVSTLTIQRTQQEDSAVYLCASSLASPVETQYFGPGTRLLVL.

The rearrangement uses TRBV5-6 and TRBJ1-5, with D perhaps TRBD1 (6 bases). The germline V and J ends were trimmed by 5 bases and 4 bases, with 13 bases remaining between them. Per the germline V gene, CDR1 is SGHDT and CDR2 is YYEEEE. The length of the CDR3 is 14 residues. As DNA, the CDR3 is TGTGCCAGCAGGGACAGTACTACTAATCAGCCCCAGCATTTT. As protein: CASRDSTTNQPQHF.

This clone was found a few times. V and J are TRBV6-5 and TRBJ2-7; 9 bases map to TRBD1. This CDR3 comprises 13 residues. Unmatched junction bases numbered 9, after V lost 3 bases and J lost 12 bases. From germline, CDR1 is MNHEY and CDR2 SVGAGI. CDR3 sequence: CASSYGQGLHSYF. The CDR3 DNA follows: TGTGCCAGCAGTTATGGACAGGGGCTTCATTCGTACTTC.

The chain recombines TRBV4-1 with TRBJ2-6, with 7 bases matching TRBD1. CDR1 and CDR2 (germline): MGHRA, YSYEKL. The V segment lost 8 bases and the J segment 1 base; nucleotides outside the gene matches: 2. This CDR3 comprises 14 residues. The chain's CDR3 is CASSTGSGANVLTF. CDR3 in DNA: TGCGCCAGCTCGACAGGGTCTGGGGCCAACGTCCTGACTTTC.

The chain uses TRBV7-3 and TRBJ2-7, with D possibly TRBD2 on 5 matching bases. Germline V gene lookup returns CDR1 SGHTA and CDR2 FQGTGA. V lost 5 bases, J lost 3 bases, and 17 bases lay in between. The CDR3 covers 15 residues. CDR3 residues: CASSPQPVGLYEQYF. The CDR3 nucleotides read TGTGCCAGCAGCCCCCAACCAGTCGGACTCTACGAGCAGTACTTC.

The sample holds a few counts of this clone. The DNA for the CDR3 is TGTGCCAGCAGAGGACAGGGGATATATGGCTACACCTTC. This codes for CASRGQGIYGYTF. The chain carries TRBV2 and TRBJ1-2; 9 bases fit TRBD1. The CDR3 consists of 13 residues. V shed 6 bases, J shed 5 bases, and the junction held 4 bases outside the gene matches. Germline values: CDR1 SNHLY, CDR2 FYNNEI. Based on the CDR3 plus reference TRBV2 and TRBJ1-2, the full variable domain is EPEVTQTPSHQVTQMGQEVILRCVPISNHLYFYWYRQILGQKVEFLVSFYNNEISEKSEIFDDQFSVERPDGSNFTLKIRSTKLEDSAMYFCASRGQGIYGYTFGSGTRLTVV.

This sequence joins TRBV18 and TRBJ2-2; 10 bases align to TRBD2. V gave up 2 bases and J gave up 8 bases; unmatched junction bases: 5. The CDR3 spans 15 residues. Germline loops: CDR1 KGHSH, CDR2 LQKENI. This CDR3 reads CASSPTSGISGELFF. In DNA form, the CDR3 reads TGTGCCAGCTCACCAACTAGCGGGATATCGGGGGAGCTGTTTTTT.

This chain uses TRBV6-1 with TRBJ1-5; no reliable D call. The CDR3 loop spans 15 amino acids. Trimming cost V 6 bases and J 6 bases, with 18 bases left between them. Germline CDR1 reads MNHNS; CDR2 reads SASEGT. CDR3 residues: CASSPMGEGSQPQHF. The CDR3 coding sequence is TGTGCCAGCAGCCCCATGGGAGAGGGAAGTCAGCCCCAGCATTTT.

The V and J genes are TRBV18 and TRBJ2-1; D remains unclear. The CDR3 covers 15 residues. Between the trimmed V and J ends, which lost 6 bases and 7 bases, there was a span of 19 bases. CDR1 and CDR2 (germline): KGHSH, LQKENI. The CDR3 here is CASSGQLTASNEQFF. The CDR3 DNA reads as TGTGCCAGCTCGGGCCAGCTCACCGCATCTAATGAGCAGTTCTTC.

The CDR3 loop is CASSPEVGIRSYEQYF. The CDR3 region has the DNA TGTGCCAGCAGCCCGGAGGTGGGAATCAGATCCTACGAGCAGTACTTC. The V and J genes are TRBV9 and TRBJ2-7, with D tentatively TRBD2 (5 bases). V was cut by 4 bases and J by 1 base, with 18 bases left in between. The CDR3 is 16 amino acids. CDR1 SGDLS and CDR2 YYNGEE come from the germline V gene. The whole variable domain, remainder taken from reference TRBV9 and TRBJ2-7, is DSGVTQTPKHLITATGQRVTLRCSPRSGDLSVYWYQQSLDQGLQFLIQYYNGEERAKGNILERFSAQQFPDLHSELNLSSLELGDSALYFCASSPEVGIRSYEQYFGPGTRLTVT.

The V call is TRBV5-1, the J call TRBJ2-3, with no clear D. Trimming took off 3 bases at V and 5 bases at J, with 19 bases between the two ends. The germline V gene encodes CDR1 SGHRS and CDR2 YFSETQ. The CDR3 loop spans 16 amino acids. CDR3 coding DNA: TGCGCCAGCAGCTCGGAGTATCCCGACGGATTAGATACGCAGTATTTT. This gives the protein CASSSEYPDGLDTQYF. Variable domain in full (rest from reference TRBV5-1 and TRBJ2-3): KAGVTQTPRYLIKTRGQQVTLSCSPISGHRSVSWYQQTPGQGLQFLFEYFSETQRNKGNFPGRFSGRQFSNSRSEMNVSTLELGDSALYLCASSSEYPDGLDTQYFGPGTRLTVL.

The genes are TRBV28 and TRBJ2-5; D may be TRBD2 (6 bases). The ends were cut back, 5 bases at V and 3 bases at J, with 10 bases in the middle. CDR1 is MDHEN and CDR2 is SYDVKM in the germline V gene. CDR3 length: 13 amino acids. The CDR3 DNA sequence: TGTGCCAGCAGTACCGGGACTGAAGAGACCCAGTACTTC. Translated, it gives CASSTGTEETQYF.

In this sample, this clone turned up a few times. The gene calls are TRBV7-9 and TRBJ2-3; 8 bases match TRBD1. Germline V gene data show CDR1 as SEHNR and CDR2 as FQNEAQ (reference sequence). J was trimmed by 7 bases and V by 3 bases; bases with no gene match: 9. The CDR3 consists of 15 residues. CDR3 in DNA: TGTGCCAGCAGCTTCCAGGGGGCGCGGGGTAATACGCAGTATTTT. This sequence encodes CASSFQGARGNTQYF.

This clone occurred a few times. The rearrangement uses TRBV7-3 and TRBJ2-7; the match to TRBD2 covers 10 bases. Germline assignment: CDR1 SGHTA and CDR2 FQGTGA. CDR3 length: 15 residues. V gave up 8 bases and J gave up 2 bases; unmatched junction bases: 9. The DNA of the CDR3 is TGTGCCAGCTCCATTTCTAGCGGGAGCGCCTACGAGCAGTACTTC. Amino acid sequence: CASSISSGSAYEQYF.

This clone showed up just a few times. This chain links TRBV7-9 with TRBJ2-4, with 8 bases identical to TRBD2. Germline CDR1 SEHNR, CDR2 FQNEAQ (reference sequence). CDR3 length: 15 residues. The V segment lost 4 bases and the J segment 0 bases; nucleotides outside the gene matches: 2. CDR3 residues: CASSSGLGAKNIQYF. The DNA of the CDR3 is TGTGCCAGCAGCTCGGGACTAGGAGCCAAAAACATTCAGTACTTC. The whole variable domain, remainder taken from reference TRBV7-9 and TRBJ2-4, is DTGVSQNPRHKITKRGQNVTFRCDPISEHNRLYWYRQTLGQGPEFLTYFQNEAQLEKSRLLSDRFSAERPKGSFSTLEIQRTEQGDSAMYLCASSSGLGAKNIQYFGAGTRLSVL.

This clone showed up just a few times. The chain couples TRBV28 to TRBJ1-2; maybe TRBD1 (5 bases). The CDR3 is 14 amino acids. Trimming cost V 2 bases and J 4 bases, with 11 bases left between them. Germline V gene sequence: CDR1 MDHEN, CDR2 SYDVKM. DNA of the CDR3: TGTGCCAGCAGTTTAGGGGGGTTGATCTATGGCTACACCTTC. Translated: CASSLGGLIYGYTF.

The V and J genes are TRBV30 and TRBJ2-7; tentative D call: TRBD2 (5 bases). The CDR3 is 12 amino acids. The V end was cut by 1 base, the J end by 7 bases, with 11 bases between. Germline V CDR1 and CDR2: GTSNPN, SVGIG (reference sequence). CDR3 protein: CAWSGGGGEQYF. The CDR3 DNA reads TGTGCCTGGAGTGGCGGAGGTGGAGAGCAGTACTTC. Filled out from reference TRBV30 and TRBJ2-7, the complete variable domain reads SQTIHQWPATLVQPVGSPLSLECTVEGTSNPNLYWYRQAAGRGLQLLFYSVGIGQISSEVPQNLSASRPQDRQFILSSKKLLLSDSGFYLCAWSGGGGEQYFGPGTRLTVT.

This clone was seen only a few times. This sequence joins TRBV2 and TRBJ2-3; 7 bases match TRBD1. V was pared by 2 bases and J by 4 bases, with 3 bases of the junction left unmatched. The germline CDR1 and CDR2 sequences are SNHLY and FYNNEI. The CDR3 covers 14 residues. The CDR3 is CASSENRGPDTQYF. Here the CDR3 DNA reads TGTGCCAGCAGTGAAAACAGGGGTCCAGATACGCAGTATTTT.

The sample holds a few counts of this clone. This chain uses TRBV4-3 with TRBJ1-1, with 8 bases that match TRBD1. Trimming took 2 bases from V and 1 from J; bases not matched to a gene: 6. Looked up from germline, CDR1 is LGHNA and CDR2 is YSLEER. This CDR3 has 16 residues. The CDR3 sequence is CASSQPGTGANTEAFF. Written as DNA, the CDR3 is TGCGCCAGCAGCCAACCCGGGACAGGCGCGAACACTGAAGCTTTCTTT.

The chain is built from TRBV5-8 and TRBJ2-5; maybe TRBD1 (6 bases). The V and J ends lost 5 bases and 5 bases respectively, with 19 bases between them. Germline V gives CDR1 SGHTS, CDR2 YDEGEE. This CDR3 region has 15 residues. CDR3 nucleotide sequence: TGTGCCAGCAGGCATAACAGGGTGGTAGGGGAGACCCAGTACTTC. Translated, it gives CASRHNRVVGETQYF.

The chain has TRBV7-9 and TRBJ2-3; TRBD2 matches at 15 bases. Looked up from germline, CDR1 is SEHNR and CDR2 is FQNEAQ (reference sequence). With 2 bases clipped from V and 5 bases from J, the junction kept 8 bases outside the gene matches. This CDR3 is 18 amino acids long. CDR3 residues: CASSLRAGLAGGGDTQYF. Here the CDR3 DNA reads TGTGCCAGCAGCTTACGAGCGGGACTAGCGGGAGGAGGAGATACGCAGTATTTT.